Listed below are T cell receptor beta chains from one sample, sequenced in a study of OX40 agonist ivuxolimab in advanced cancers. Clones were sequenced by immunoSEQ multiplex PCR, and TCRdb holds only the in-frame ones, with some missing. The sample lists fewer than 25,000 clones; 70% to 90% were seen once. The sequenced sample was CD4+ or CD8+ T cells sorted from blood, obtained in a trial of the OX40 agonist ivuxolimab. All receptors derive from an adult with an advanced solid tumor such as melanoma, head and neck, liver or kidney cancer. CDR3s include the opening cysteine and the closing phenylalanine or tryptophan. Each record gives: J gene, V gene, clone size, D gene, CDR3 protein, CDR3 DNA. A D gene is named only where the DNA matches it firmly. A row's size may be missing; if present it is once, few, many or a size class.

J: TRBJ1-1; V: TRBV10-3; size: NA; D: NA; CDR3: CAISSPDRRGTEAFF; DNA: TGTGCCATCAGTTCGCCCGACAGGCGGGGCACTGAAGCTTTCTTT
J: TRBJ2-7; V: TRBV28; size: NA; D: NA; CDR3: CASSLWTASYEQYF; DNA: TGTGCCAGCAGTTTATGGACGGCCTCCTACGAGCAGTACTTC
J: TRBJ1-2; V: TRBV19; size: NA; D: TRBD1; CDR3: CASSPLTGLDFHGYTF; DNA: TGTGCCAGTAGTCCCCTGACAGGGCTCGACTTCCATGGCTACACCTTC
J: TRBJ1-1; V: TRBV2; size: NA; D: NA; CDR3: CASRGQGTEAFF; DNA: TGTGCCAGCAGGGGGCAGGGCACTGAAGCTTTCTTT
J: TRBJ2-7; V: TRBV30; size: NA; D: TRBD2; CDR3: CAWSVISGGYEQYF; DNA: TGTGCCTGGAGTGTTATTAGCGGGGGTTACGAGCAGTACTTC
J: TRBJ2-5; V: TRBV9; size: NA; D: NA; CDR3: CASGGGGETQYF; DNA: TGTGCCAGCGGGGGAGGAGGGGAGACCCAGTACTTC
J: TRBJ2-2; V: TRBV30; size: NA; D: NA; CDR3: CAWSQLPAPNTGELFF; DNA: TGTGCCTGGAGCCAATTGCCGGCCCCGAACACCGGGGAGCTGTTTTTT
J: TRBJ1-2; V: TRBV20-1; size: NA; D: NA; CDR3: CSDDIYGYTF; DNA: TGCAGTGACGACATCTATGGCTACACCTTC
J: TRBJ2-3; V: TRBV9; size: once; D: TRBD2; CDR3: CASSASGALAGADTQYF; DNA: TGTGCCAGCAGCGCGAGTGGGGCGCTAGCGGGGGCAGATACGCAGTATTTT
J: TRBJ2-7; V: TRBV7-3; size: NA; D: TRBD2; CDR3: CASSSGLAAPYEQYF; DNA: TGTGCCAGCAGCTCGGGACTAGCGGCACCCTACGAGCAGTACTTC
J: TRBJ2-6; V: TRBV2; size: NA; D: NA; CDR3: CASSEGFGANVLTF; DNA: TGTGCCAGCAGTGAAGGTTTTGGGGCCAACGTCCTGACTTTC
J: TRBJ2-5; V: TRBV5-1; size: NA; D: TRBD1; CDR3: CASTPGQGAETQYF; DNA: TGCGCCAGCACGCCGGGACAGGGGGCAGAGACCCAGTACTTC
J: TRBJ1-5; V: TRBV19; size: once; D: NA; CDR3: CASSIIGGNNQPQHF; DNA: TGTGCCAGTAGTATAATCGGAGGGAATAATCAGCCCCAGCATTTT
J: TRBJ1-1; V: TRBV27; size: medium-sized; D: NA; CDR3: CASSATGYQSEAFF; DNA: TGTGCCAGCAGCGCCACAGGGTATCAGTCTGAAGCTTTCTTT
J: TRBJ1-1; V: TRBV30; size: large; D: NA; CDR3: CAWGDGLNTEAFF; DNA: TGTGCCTGGGGGGACGGGTTGAACACTGAAGCTTTCTTT
J: TRBJ1-1; V: TRBV2; size: NA; D: NA; CDR3: CASSEGWGTKGRNTEAFF; DNA: TGTGCCAGCAGTGAAGGATGGGGGACAAAGGGTCGGAACACTGAAGCTTTCTTT
J: TRBJ2-7; V: TRBV5-1; size: once; D: NA; CDR3: CASSDGGVYEQYF; DNA: TGCGCCAGCAGCGACGGAGGGGTTTACGAGCAGTACTTC
J: TRBJ2-7; V: TRBV4-1; size: NA; D: NA; CDR3: CASSRLVRGAYEQYF; DNA: TGCGCCAGCAGCCGTTTAGTGAGGGGGGCGTACGAGCAGTACTTC
J: TRBJ2-1; V: TRBV5-4; size: NA; D: TRBD1; CDR3: CASSSLLRGQYNEQFF; DNA: TGTGCCAGCAGCAGTCTGCTTAGGGGACAGTACAATGAGCAGTTCTTC
J: TRBJ1-5; V: TRBV7-6; size: NA; D: TRBD1; CDR3: CASSLAIGQVSNQPQHF; DNA: TGTGCCAGCAGCTTAGCTATTGGACAGGTTAGCAATCAGCCCCAGCATTTT
J: TRBJ1-2; V: TRBV5-5; size: NA; D: NA; CDR3: CASSLVTADYGYTF; DNA: TGTGCCAGCAGCTTGGTGACGGCCGACTATGGCTACACCTTC
J: TRBJ1-3; V: TRBV11-2; size: NA; D: NA; CDR3: CASSFQGSSGNTIYF; DNA: TGTGCCAGCAGCTTCCAGGGGAGCTCTGGAAACACCATATATTTT
J: TRBJ2-4; V: TRBV25-1; size: NA; D: NA; CDR3: CASSLTGLHKNIQYF; DNA: TGTGCCAGCAGTTTGACAGGTCTCCACAAAAACATTCAGTACTTC